This entry lists 10 T cell receptor beta chains sequenced from one sample in a study of cytomegalovirus exposure and HLA in healthy donors. Use of 60 Vbeta and 13 Jbeta primers characterized the PCR. Sequenced by immunoSEQ multiplex PCR; TCRdb stores in-frame clones only, minus some. The data hold 120,000 or so clones, with about four fifths observed a single time. Sequencing was done on a sample of PBMCs. The receptor set was obtained from a man aged 18 to 35 in good health and CMV-seronegative.

The chain is built from TRBV11-2 and TRBJ2-4, with 11 bases identical to TRBD1. Per germline, CDR1 SGHAT and CDR2 FQNNGV. This CDR3 spans 15 amino acids. V lost 5 bases and J lost 6; bases outside the gene matches: 6. The CDR3 reads CASSPTDRGLNIQYF. CDR3 bases: TGTGCCAGCAGCCCGACGGACAGGGGGCTAAACATTCAGTACTTC.

The genes are TRBV19 and TRBJ1-2; D perhaps matches TRBD1 (6 bases). This CDR3 spans 15 amino acids. V lost 8 bases and J lost 5, with 21 bases in between. Germline V lookup: CDR1 LNHDA, CDR2 SQIVND (reference sequence). CDR3 coding DNA: TGTGCCAGTTCCACAGGGCATGAAGAATCTTATGGCTACACCTTC. This gives the protein CASSTGHEESYGYTF.

The rearrangement links TRBV5-1 to TRBJ2-3; 7 nucleotides match TRBD2. This CDR3 is 15 amino acids long. The ends lost 3 bases at V and 3 bases at J; junction bases unmatched: 7. Germline CDR1 and CDR2: SGHRS and YFSETQ. The CDR3 sequence is CASSYRGGETDTQYF. The DNA for the CDR3 is TGCGCCAGCAGCTATCGGGGAGGGGAAACAGATACGCAGTATTTT.

V is TRBV6-5 and J is TRBJ1-2; 7 bases agree with TRBD1. This CDR3 comprises 12 residues. Germline assignment: CDR1 MNHEY and CDR2 SVGAGI. With V trimmed by 7 bases and J by 7 bases, 6 bases remained unmatched. The CDR3 spells CASIGQGGGYTF. The DNA for the CDR3 is TGTGCCAGCATCGGCCAGGGGGGTGGCTACACCTTC.

The chain is built from TRBV5-1 and TRBJ2-3, with 8 bases fitting TRBD1. Germline CDR1 is SGHRS and CDR2 is YFSETQ. This CDR3 has 15 amino acids. V lost 4 bases, J lost 0 bases, and 4 bases stayed unmatched. CDR3 sequence: CASSLRTGSTDTQYF. The CDR3 bases are TGCGCCAGCAGCCTAAGGACAGGGAGCACAGATACGCAGTATTTT.

The V call is TRBV14, the J call TRBJ1-3, with D tentatively TRBD1 (5 bases). Germline V gene sequence: CDR1 SGHDN, CDR2 FVKESK. V was shortened by 4 bases and J by 5 bases, with 9 bases between the two germline ends. The CDR3 totals 13 residues. CDR3 nucleotide sequence: TGTGCCAGCAGCCGGCCAGGGCGAAACACCATATATTTT. This encodes CASSRPGRNTIYF.

The chain combines TRBV15 with TRBJ1-5; D may be TRBD1 (6 bases). CDR1 and CDR2 (germline): LNHNV, YYDKDF (reference sequence). The CDR3 consists of 15 residues. V dropped 4 bases and J dropped 4 bases, with 14 bases sitting between them. CDR3 in amino acids: CATSKLTGQNQPQHF. The DNA of the CDR3 is TGTGCCACCAGCAAGTTAACAGGGCAAAATCAGCCCCAGCATTTT.

The rearrangement joins TRBV7-8 to TRBJ1-1; no firm D call. The ends were cut back, 0 bases at V and 0 bases at J, with 17 bases in the middle. CDR1 is SGHVS, CDR2 FQNEAQ, per germline. The CDR3 has 18 residues. The CDR3 reads CASSLADRVEGLNTEAFF. The CDR3 nucleotides are TGTGCCAGCAGCTTAGCGGATAGGGTCGAGGGTCTGAACACTGAAGCTTTCTTT.

The J gene is TRBJ2-7, the V gene TRBV27; TRBD1 matches 10 bases. Germline lookup yields CDR1 MNHEY and CDR2 SMNVEV (reference sequence). The CDR3 runs to 15 residues. The V gene end was trimmed by 1 base and the J gene end by 2 bases; junction bases not matched to a gene: 2. The CDR3 protein is CASSLFGTGAYEQYF. DNA for the CDR3: TGTGCCAGCAGTTTATTCGGGACAGGGGCCTACGAGCAGTACTTC.

CDR3 coding DNA: TGCGCCAGCAATCTCGCGGGCGCGAACACCGGGGAGCTGTTTTTT. Amino acid sequence: CASNLAGANTGELFF. V and J are TRBV5-1 and TRBJ2-2, with D possibly being TRBD2 (5 bases). Trimming took 6 bases from V and 0 from J, leaving 12 bases between them. Germline CDR1 is SGHRS and CDR2 is YFSETQ. The length of the CDR3 is 15 residues. Using reference TRBV5-1 and TRBJ2-2 for the parts outside the CDR3, the full variable domain is KAGVTQTPRYLIKTRGQQVTLSCSPISGHRSVSWYQQTPGQGLQFLFEYFSETQRNKGNFPGRFSGRQFSNSRSEMNVSTLELGDSALYLCASNLAGANTGELFFGEGSRLTVL.